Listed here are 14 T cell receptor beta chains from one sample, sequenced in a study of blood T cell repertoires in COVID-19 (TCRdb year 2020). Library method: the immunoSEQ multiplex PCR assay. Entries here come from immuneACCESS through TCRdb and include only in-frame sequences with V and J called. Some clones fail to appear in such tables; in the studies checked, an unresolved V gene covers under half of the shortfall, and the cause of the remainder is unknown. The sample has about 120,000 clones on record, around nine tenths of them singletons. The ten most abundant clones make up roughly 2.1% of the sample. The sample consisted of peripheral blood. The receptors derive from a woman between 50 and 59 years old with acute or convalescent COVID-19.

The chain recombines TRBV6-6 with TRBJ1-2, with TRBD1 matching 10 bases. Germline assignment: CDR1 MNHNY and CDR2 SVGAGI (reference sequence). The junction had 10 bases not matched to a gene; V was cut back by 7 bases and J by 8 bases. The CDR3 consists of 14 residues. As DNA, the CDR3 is TGTGCCAGCACCCAACCGGGACAGGGGAGAGGCTACACCTTC. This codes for CASTQPGQGRGYTF.

The CDR3: CAWSVGGGGGHSYEQYF. The CDR3 nucleotides read TGTGCCTGGAGTGTAGGAGGAGGCGGGGGCCACTCCTACGAGCAGTACTTC. This chain connects TRBV30 to TRBJ2-7; weak D call: TRBD2 (7 bases). This CDR3 is built from 17 residues. Germline values: CDR1 GTSNPN, CDR2 SVGIG (reference sequence). Trimming took 0 bases from V and 0 from J, leaving 18 bases between them.

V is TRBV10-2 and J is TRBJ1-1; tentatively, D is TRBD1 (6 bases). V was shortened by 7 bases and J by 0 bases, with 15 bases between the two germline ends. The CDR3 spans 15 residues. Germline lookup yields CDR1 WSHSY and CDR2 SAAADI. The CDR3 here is CASNYGTNMNTEAFF. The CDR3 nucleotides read TGCGCCAGCAATTACGGGACAAACATGAACACTGAAGCTTTCTTT.

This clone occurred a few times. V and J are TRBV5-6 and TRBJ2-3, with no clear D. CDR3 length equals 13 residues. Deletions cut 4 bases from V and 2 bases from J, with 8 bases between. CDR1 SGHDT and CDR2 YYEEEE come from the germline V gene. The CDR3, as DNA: TGTGCCAGCAGCCCCACTTACACAGATACGCAGTATTTT. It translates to CASSPTYTDTQYF.

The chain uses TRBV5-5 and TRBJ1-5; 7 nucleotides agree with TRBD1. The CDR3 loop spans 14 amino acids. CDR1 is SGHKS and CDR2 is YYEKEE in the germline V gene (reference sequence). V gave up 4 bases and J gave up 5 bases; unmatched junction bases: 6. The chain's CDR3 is CASSPIRGDQPQHF. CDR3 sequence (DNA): TGTGCCAGCAGCCCGATCAGGGGGGATCAGCCCCAGCATTTT.

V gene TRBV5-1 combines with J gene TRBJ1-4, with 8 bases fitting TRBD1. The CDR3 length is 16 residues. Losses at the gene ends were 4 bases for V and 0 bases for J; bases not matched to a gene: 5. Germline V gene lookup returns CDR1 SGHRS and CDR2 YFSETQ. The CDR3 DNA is TGCGCCAGCAGCCTCGGACAGGGAACAACTAATGAAAAACTGTTTTTT. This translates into CASSLGQGTTNEKLFF.

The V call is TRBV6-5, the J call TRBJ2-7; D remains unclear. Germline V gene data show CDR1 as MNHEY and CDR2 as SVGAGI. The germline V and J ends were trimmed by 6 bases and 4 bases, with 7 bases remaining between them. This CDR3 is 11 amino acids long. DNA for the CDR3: TGTGCCAGCAGCCGCCAGTACGAGCAGTACTTC. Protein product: CASSRQYEQYF.

The chain's CDR3 is CASSLARVVSYTQYF. CDR3 DNA: TGTGCCAGCAGCTTGGCCAGGGTGGTATCTTATACGCAGTATTTT. V usage is TRBV5-6 and J usage is TRBJ2-3, with D possibly being TRBD1 (5 bases). V lost 0 bases and J lost 7, with 15 bases in between. CDR3 length equals 15 residues. Germline assignment: CDR1 SGHDT and CDR2 YYEEEE.

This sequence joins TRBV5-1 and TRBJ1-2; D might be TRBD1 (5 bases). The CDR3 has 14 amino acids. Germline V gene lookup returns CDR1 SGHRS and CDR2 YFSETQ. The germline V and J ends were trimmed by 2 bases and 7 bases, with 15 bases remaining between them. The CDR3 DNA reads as TGCGCCAGCAGCTTTGACAGTTCATCAGGTGGCTACACCTTC. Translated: CASSFDSSSGGYTF.

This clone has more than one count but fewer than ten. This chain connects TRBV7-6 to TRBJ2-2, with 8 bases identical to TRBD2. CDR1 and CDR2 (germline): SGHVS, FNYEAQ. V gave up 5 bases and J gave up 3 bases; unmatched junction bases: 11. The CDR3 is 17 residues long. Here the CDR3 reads CASSPPWGLVDTGELFF. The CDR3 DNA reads TGTGCCAGCAGCCCTCCCTGGGGACTAGTCGACACCGGGGAGCTGTTTTTT.

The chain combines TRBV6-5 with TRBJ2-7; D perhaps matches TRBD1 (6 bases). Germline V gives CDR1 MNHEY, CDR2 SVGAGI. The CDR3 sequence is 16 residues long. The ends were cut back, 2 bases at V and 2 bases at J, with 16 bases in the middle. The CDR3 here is CASSYREDRQTYEQYF. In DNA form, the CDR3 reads TGTGCCAGCAGTTACAGGGAAGACAGGCAAACCTACGAGCAGTACTTC.

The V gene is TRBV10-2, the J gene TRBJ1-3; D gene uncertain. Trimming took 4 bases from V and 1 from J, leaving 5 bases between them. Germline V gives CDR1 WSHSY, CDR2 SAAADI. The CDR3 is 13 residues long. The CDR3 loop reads CASSAKSGNTIYF. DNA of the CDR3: TGCGCCAGCAGTGCAAAATCTGGAAACACCATATATTTT.

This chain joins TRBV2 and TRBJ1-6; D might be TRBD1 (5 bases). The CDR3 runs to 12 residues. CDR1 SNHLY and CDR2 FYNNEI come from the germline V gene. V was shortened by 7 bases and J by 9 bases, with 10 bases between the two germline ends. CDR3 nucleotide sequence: TGTGCCAGCACCCAAAGGGGTTCACCCCTCCACTTT. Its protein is CASTQRGSPLHF.

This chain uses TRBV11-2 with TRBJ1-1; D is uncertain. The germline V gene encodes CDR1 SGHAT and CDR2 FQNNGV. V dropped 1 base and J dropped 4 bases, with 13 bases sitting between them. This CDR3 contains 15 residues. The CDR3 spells CASSLVGTTFTEAFF. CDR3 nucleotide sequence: TGTGCCAGCAGCTTAGTGGGCACCACATTCACTGAAGCTTTCTTT.